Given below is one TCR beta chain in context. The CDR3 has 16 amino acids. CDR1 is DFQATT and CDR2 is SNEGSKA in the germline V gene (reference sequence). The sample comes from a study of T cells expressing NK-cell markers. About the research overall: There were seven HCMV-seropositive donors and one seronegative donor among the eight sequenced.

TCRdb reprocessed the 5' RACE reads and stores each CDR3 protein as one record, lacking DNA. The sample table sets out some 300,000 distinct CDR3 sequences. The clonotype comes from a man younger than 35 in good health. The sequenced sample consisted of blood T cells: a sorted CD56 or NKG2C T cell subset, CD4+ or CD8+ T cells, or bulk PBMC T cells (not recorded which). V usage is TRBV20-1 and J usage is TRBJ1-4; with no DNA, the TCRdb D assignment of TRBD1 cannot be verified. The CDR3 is CSAARKGAGANEKLFF.